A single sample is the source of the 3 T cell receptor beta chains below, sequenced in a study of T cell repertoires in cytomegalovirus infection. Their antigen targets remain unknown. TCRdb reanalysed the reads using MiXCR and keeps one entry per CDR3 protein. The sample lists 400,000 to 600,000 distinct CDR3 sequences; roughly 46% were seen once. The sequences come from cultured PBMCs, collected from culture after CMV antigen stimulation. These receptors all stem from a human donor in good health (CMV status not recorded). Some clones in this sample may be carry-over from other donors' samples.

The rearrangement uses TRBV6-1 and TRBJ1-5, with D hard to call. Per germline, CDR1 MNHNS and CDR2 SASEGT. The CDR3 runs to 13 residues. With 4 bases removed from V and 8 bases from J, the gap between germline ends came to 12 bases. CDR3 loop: CASSAVPAEPQHF. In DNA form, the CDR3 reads TGTGCCAGCAGTGCGGTCCCAGCAGAGCCCCAGCATTTT.

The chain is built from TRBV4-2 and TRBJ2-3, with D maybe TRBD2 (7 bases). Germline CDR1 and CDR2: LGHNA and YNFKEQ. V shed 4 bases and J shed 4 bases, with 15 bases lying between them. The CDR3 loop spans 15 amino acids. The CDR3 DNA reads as TGTGCCAGCAGCCGGGCGGGGGCCGGGGCAGATACGCAGTATTTT. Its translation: CASSRAGAGADTQYF.

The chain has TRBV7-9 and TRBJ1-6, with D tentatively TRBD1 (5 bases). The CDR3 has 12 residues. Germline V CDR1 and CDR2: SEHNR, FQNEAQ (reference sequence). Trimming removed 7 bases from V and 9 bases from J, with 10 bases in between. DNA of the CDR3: TGTGCCAGCACACCTGGGGGTTCACCCCTCCACTTT. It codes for CASTPGGSPLHF. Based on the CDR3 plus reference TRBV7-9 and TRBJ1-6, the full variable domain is DTGVSQNPRHKITKRGQNVTFRCDPISEHNRLYWYRQTLGQGPEFLTYFQNEAQLEKSRLLSDRFSAERPKGSFSTLEIQRTEQGDSAMYLCASTPGGSPLHFGNGTRLTVT.